The 2 T cell receptor beta chains below all came from one sample that was sequenced in a study of T-cell reconstitution after alpha-beta-depleted transplantation in children. Unique molecular identifiers were used in preparing the TCRbeta library. TCRdb passed the PCR reads through MiXCR, listing each CDR3 protein once. The sample contains over 550,000 distinct CDR3 sequences, more than 9% of which appear only once. The sample in question was PBMCs from the stem cell graft donor, obtained from the stem cell graft. These receptors were obtained from a human donor who donated a stem cell graft to a child with acute myeloid leukemia.

The chain recombines TRBV20-1 with TRBJ2-1; 9 nucleotides line up with TRBD2. This CDR3 has 16 residues. Looked up from germline, CDR1 is DFQATT and CDR2 is SNEGSKA (reference sequence). V gave up 5 bases and J gave up 5 bases; unmatched junction bases: 13. Here the CDR3 reads CSALKGSGRFDNEQFF. The CDR3 coding sequence is TGCAGTGCTCTTAAGGGCAGCGGGAGGTTTGACAATGAGCAGTTCTTC.

The chain couples TRBV5-1 to TRBJ1-5; no definite D call. Per the germline V gene, CDR1 is SGHRS and CDR2 is YFSETQ. V gave up 1 base and J gave up 4 bases, with 12 bases separating them. The CDR3 is 15 residues long. The CDR3 protein is CASSLTPLGNQPQHF. The CDR3 DNA follows: TGCGCCAGCAGCTTGACCCCTTTAGGGAATCAGCCCCAGCATTTT.